This TCR beta chain was captured in a study of PD-1 blockade in classical Hodgkin lymphoma. Germline loops: CDR1 SEHNR, CDR2 FQNEAQ (reference sequence). Trimming at V came to 6 bases and at J to 9 bases, leaving 13 bases not matched to a gene. This CDR3 comprises 15 residues. The method was immunoSEQ multiplex PCR; TCRdb's version includes in-frame clones alone and lacks a portion of them. The data contain approximately 11,000 clones, approximately 82% of them singletons. Autologous stem cell transplantation was followed by relapse in every patient, and brentuximab vedotin exposure varied. Classification of best responses gave complete response, partial response or progressive disease.

The receptor was isolated from a human donor with classical Hodgkin lymphoma. Sequencing used peripheral blood mononuclear cells (PBMCs), obtained before the second cycle of nivolumab. This rearrangement joins TRBV7-9 to TRBJ2-1; 8 nucleotides agree with TRBD1. CDR3 DNA: TGTGCCAGCAGGAACACAGGGGGAGGTGACAGTGAGCAGTTCTTC. As protein: CASRNTGGGDSEQFF.